This entry lists 4 T cell receptor beta chains sequenced from one sample in a study of blood T cell repertoires in COVID-19. Method: immunoSEQ multiplex PCR; TCRdb's copy keeps in-frame clones and lacks some. The sample has over 85,000 clones; approximately 89% are singletons. The specimen sequenced was peripheral blood. These receptor sequences come from a human donor with acute or convalescent COVID-19. The donor label of this sample is uncertain.

The chain has TRBV4-1 and TRBJ1-3; TRBD1 matches at 10 bases. V was clipped by 2 bases and J by 3 bases; unmatched bases: 13. Germline CDR1 reads MGHRA; CDR2 reads YSYEKL. The CDR3 is 19 amino acids. The CDR3 here is CASSQLQSGGTGVGNTIYF. DNA of the CDR3: TGCGCCAGCAGCCAACTACAGTCCGGCGGGACAGGGGTTGGAAACACCATATATTTT.

The chain employs TRBV12-3 or TRBV12-4 and TRBJ1-1; D is unresolved. This CDR3 region has 13 residues. V dropped 3 bases and J dropped 1 base, with 6 bases sitting between them. Here the CDR3 DNA reads TGTGCCAGCAGTTTCACTCGGAACACTGAAGCTTTCTTT. Residues: CASSFTRNTEAFF.

The rearrangement links TRBV2 to TRBJ1-4; TRBD1 matches at 8 bases. Trimming removed 4 bases from V and 4 bases from J; junction bases left unmatched: 2. The CDR3 is 14 residues long. Germline CDR1 is SNHLY and CDR2 is FYNNEI. This CDR3 reads CASSADRGNEKLFF. The CDR3 nucleotides are TGTGCCAGCAGTGCCGACAGGGGTAATGAAAAACTGTTTTTT.

CDR3 DNA: TGCGCCAGCAGCACAGGGGGCCATAGCAATCAGCCCCAGCATTTT. Translating gives CASSTGGHSNQPQHF. The rearrangement uses TRBV5-1 and TRBJ1-5, with 9 bases identical to TRBD1. CDR1 and CDR2 (germline): SGHRS, YFSETQ. The length of the CDR3 is 15 residues. J lost 0 bases, V lost 4 bases, and 2 bases had no gene match.